A single TCR beta chain is shown here with its context. The antigen remains undetermined. This specimen belongs to a study of cytotoxic CD8 clonotypes in ibrutinib-treated CLL. Study as a whole: Averaging across samples gave approximately 270,000 productive templates and approximately 92,000 productive rearrangements. Study-wide findings and caveats: Clonality increased with ibrutinib response but returned toward baseline at progression. The study found baseline clonality above age-matched healthy donors, tracking circulating CD8+ T-cell counts.

V lost 4 bases to trimming and J lost 7 bases, with 11 bases between them. The CDR3 is 13 residues long. Germline CDR1 is SGHRS and CDR2 is YFSETQ. Produced via immunoSEQ multiplex PCR; TCRdb's table is partial and in-frame only. The sample carries around 30,000 clones, 45% to 60% recorded once. The specimen was PBMCs, collected before ibrutinib treatment. This chain connects TRBV5-1 to TRBJ2-2, with TRBD1 as a possible D gene (6 bases). The TCR was taken from a human donor with chronic lymphocytic leukemia. CDR3 in amino acids: CASSPQGIGELFF. CDR3 DNA sequence: TGCGCCAGCAGCCCACAGGGCATCGGGGAGCTGTTTTTT.